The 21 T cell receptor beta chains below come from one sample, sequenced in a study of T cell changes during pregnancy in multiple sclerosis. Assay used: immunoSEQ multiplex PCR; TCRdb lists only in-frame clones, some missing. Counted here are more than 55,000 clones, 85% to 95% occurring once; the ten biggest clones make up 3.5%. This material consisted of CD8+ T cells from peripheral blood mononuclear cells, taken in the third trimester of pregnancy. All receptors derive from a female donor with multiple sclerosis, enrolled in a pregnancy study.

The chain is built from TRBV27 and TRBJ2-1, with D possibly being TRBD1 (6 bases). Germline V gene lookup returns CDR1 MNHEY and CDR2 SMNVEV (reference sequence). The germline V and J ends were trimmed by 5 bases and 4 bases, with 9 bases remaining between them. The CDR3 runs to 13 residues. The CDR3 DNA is TGTGCCAGCAGTGCCACAGGGTACAATGAGCAGTTCTTC. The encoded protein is CASSATGYNEQFF.

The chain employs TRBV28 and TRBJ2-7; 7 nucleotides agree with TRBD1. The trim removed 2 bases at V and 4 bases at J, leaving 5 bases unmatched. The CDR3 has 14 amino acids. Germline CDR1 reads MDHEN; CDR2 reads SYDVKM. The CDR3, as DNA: TGTGCCAGCAGTTTAACAGGGGAGTCTTACGAGCAGTACTTC. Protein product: CASSLTGESYEQYF. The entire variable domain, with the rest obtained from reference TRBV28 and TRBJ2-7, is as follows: DVKVTQSSRYLVKRTGEKVFLECVQDMDHENMFWYRQDPGLGLRLIYFSYDVKMKEKGDIPEGYSVSREKKERFSLILESASTNQTSMYLCASSLTGESYEQYFGPGTRLTVT.

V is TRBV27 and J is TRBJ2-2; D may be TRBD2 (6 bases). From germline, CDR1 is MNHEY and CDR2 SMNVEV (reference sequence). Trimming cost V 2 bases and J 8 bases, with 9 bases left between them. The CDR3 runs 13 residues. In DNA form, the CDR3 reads TGTGCCAGCAGTTTAGGGGGGTATGGGGAGCTGTTTTTT. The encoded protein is CASSLGGYGELFF.

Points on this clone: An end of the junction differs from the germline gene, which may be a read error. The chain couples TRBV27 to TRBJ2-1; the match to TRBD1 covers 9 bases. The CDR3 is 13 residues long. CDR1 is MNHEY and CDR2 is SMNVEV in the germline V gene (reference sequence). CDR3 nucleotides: TGTGCCAGCAGTGGGACAGGGATGTTGGAGCCGTTCTTC. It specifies CASSGTGMLEPFF.

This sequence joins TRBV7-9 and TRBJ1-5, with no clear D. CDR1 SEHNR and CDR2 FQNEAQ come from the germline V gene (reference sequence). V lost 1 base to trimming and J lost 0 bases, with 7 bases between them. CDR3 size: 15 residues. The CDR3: CASSLGRSSNQPQHF. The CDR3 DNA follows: TGTGCCAGCAGCTTAGGGAGGTCTAGCAATCAGCCCCAGCATTTT. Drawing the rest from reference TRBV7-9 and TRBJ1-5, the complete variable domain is DTGVSQNPRHKITKRGQNVTFRCDPISEHNRLYWYRQTLGQGPEFLTYFQNEAQLEKSRLLSDRFSAERPKGSFSTLEIQRTEQGDSAMYLCASSLGRSSNQPQHFGDGTRLSIL.

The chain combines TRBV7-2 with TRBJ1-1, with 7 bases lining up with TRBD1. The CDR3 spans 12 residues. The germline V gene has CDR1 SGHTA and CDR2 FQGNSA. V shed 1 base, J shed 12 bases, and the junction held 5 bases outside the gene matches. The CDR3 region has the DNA TGTGCCAGCAGCTTAGGATTACAGGGGCCTTTCTTT. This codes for CASSLGLQGPFF.

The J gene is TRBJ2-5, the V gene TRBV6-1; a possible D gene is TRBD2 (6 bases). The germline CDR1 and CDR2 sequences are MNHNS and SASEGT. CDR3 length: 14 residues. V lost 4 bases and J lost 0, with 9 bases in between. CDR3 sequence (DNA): TGTGCCAGCAGTGCGTTAGCGGACCAAGAGACCCAGTACTTC. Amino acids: CASSALADQETQYF.

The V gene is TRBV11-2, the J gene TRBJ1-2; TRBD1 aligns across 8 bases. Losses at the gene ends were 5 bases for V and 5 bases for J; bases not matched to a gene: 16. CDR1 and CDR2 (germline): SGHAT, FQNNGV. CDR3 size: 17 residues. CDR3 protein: CASSGTGQGSMGYGYTF. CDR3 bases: TGTGCCAGCAGCGGAACCGGACAGGGCTCGATGGGGTATGGCTACACCTTC.

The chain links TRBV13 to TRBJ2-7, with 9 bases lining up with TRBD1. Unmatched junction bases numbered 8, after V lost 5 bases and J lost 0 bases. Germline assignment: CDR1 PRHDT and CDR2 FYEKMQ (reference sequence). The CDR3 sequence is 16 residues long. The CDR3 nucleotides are TGTGCCAGCAGCCAAGGATCGACAGGGGGCTCCTACGAGCAGTACTTC. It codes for CASSQGSTGGSYEQYF.

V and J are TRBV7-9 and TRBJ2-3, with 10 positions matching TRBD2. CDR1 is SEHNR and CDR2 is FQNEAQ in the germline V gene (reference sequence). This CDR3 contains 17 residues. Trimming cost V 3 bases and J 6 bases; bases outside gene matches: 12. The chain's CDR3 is CASSFPTRAGGPDTQYF. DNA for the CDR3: TGTGCCAGCAGCTTTCCCACCCGAGCGGGAGGGCCGGATACGCAGTATTTT.

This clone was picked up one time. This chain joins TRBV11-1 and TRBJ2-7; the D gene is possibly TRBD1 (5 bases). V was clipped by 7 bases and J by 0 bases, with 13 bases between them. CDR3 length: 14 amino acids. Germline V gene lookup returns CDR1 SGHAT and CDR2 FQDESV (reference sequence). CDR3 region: CASKTAGPSYEQYF. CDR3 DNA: TGTGCCAGCAAGACAGCCGGTCCCTCCTACGAGCAGTACTTC. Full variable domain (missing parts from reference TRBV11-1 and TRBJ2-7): EAEVAQSPRYKITEKSQAVAFWCDPISGHATLYWYRQILGQGPELLVQFQDESVVDDSQLPKDRFSAERLKGVDSTLKIQPAELGDSAMYLCASKTAGPSYEQYFGPGTRLTVT.

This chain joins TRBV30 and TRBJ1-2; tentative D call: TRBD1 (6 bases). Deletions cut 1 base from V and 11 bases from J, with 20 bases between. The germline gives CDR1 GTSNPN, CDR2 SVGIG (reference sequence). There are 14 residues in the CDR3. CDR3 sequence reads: CAWSDPDRTWWYTF. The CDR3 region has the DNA TGTGCCTGGAGTGATCCGGACAGAACCTGGTGGTACACCTTC.

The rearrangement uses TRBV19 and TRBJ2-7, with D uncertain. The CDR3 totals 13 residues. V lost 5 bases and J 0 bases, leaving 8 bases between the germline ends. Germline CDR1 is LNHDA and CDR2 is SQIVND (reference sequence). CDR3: CASSVGSSYEQYF. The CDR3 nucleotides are TGTGCCAGTAGTGTAGGCAGCTCCTACGAGCAGTACTTC.

The CDR3 nucleotides read TGTGCCAGCAGCCAAGAAGGAGGAGGCGGTACGCAGTATTTT. It specifies CASSQEGGGGTQYF. The chain combines TRBV4-2 with TRBJ2-3, with D possibly matching TRBD2 (5 bases). This CDR3 region has 14 residues. The V end lost 0 bases, the J end lost 8 bases, and 12 bases lay between the germline ends. Germline CDR1 LGHNA, CDR2 YNFKEQ.

The CDR3 loop is CASDEAEGDTQYF. For the CDR3, the DNA is TGTGCCAGCGACGAGGCGGAGGGAGATACGCAGTATTTT. The chain is built from TRBV2 and TRBJ2-3; tentative D call: TRBD2 (6 bases). Deletions cut 8 bases from V and 5 bases from J, with 14 bases between. CDR1 SNHLY and CDR2 FYNNEI come from the germline V gene. The CDR3 covers 13 residues.

For the CDR3, the DNA is TGTGCCAGCAGCGCAGGACTAGCGGGAGTAAGCAATGAGCAGTTCTTC. It yields the protein CASSAGLAGVSNEQFF. This chain connects TRBV9 to TRBJ2-1, with TRBD2 identical over 13 bases. CDR3 length equals 16 residues. Unmatched junction bases numbered 6, after V lost 3 bases and J lost 6 bases. Germline CDR1 is SGDLS and CDR2 is YYNGEE.

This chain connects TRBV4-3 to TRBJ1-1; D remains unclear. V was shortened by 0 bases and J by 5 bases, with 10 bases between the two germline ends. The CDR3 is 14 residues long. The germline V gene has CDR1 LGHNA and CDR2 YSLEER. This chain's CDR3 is CASSQDGRWTEAFF. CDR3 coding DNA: TGCGCCAGCAGCCAAGACGGCAGGTGGACTGAAGCTTTCTTT.

This chain's CDR3 is CSVVTIGQVQETQYF. CDR3 sequence (DNA): TGCAGCGTCGTAACTATTGGACAGGTCCAAGAGACCCAGTACTTC. The chain uses TRBV29-1 and TRBJ2-5; TRBD1 matches 7 bases. The CDR3 spans 15 residues. The J segment lost 1 base and the V segment lost 6 bases, leaving 11 bases of the junction unmatched. Germline lookup yields CDR1 SQVTM and CDR2 ANQGSEA.

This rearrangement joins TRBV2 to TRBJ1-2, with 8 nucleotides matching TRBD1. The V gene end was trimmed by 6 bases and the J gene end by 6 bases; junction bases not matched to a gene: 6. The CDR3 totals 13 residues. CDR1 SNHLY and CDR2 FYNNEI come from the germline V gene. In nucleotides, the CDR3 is TGTGCCAGCAGACCCACACAGGGGGATGGCTACACCTTC. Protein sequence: CASRPTQGDGYTF. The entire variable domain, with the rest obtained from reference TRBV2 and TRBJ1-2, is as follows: EPEVTQTPSHQVTQMGQEVILRCVPISNHLYFYWYRQILGQKVEFLVSFYNNEISEKSEIFDDQFSVERPDGSNFTLKIRSTKLEDSAMYFCASRPTQGDGYTFGSGTRLTVV.

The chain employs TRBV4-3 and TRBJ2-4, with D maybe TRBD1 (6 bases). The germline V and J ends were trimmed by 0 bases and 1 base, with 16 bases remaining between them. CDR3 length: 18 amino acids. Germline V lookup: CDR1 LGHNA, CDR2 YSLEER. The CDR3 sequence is CASSQEWGRAWAKNIQYF. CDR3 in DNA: TGCGCCAGCAGCCAAGAGTGGGGGCGCGCCTGGGCCAAAAACATTCAGTACTTC.

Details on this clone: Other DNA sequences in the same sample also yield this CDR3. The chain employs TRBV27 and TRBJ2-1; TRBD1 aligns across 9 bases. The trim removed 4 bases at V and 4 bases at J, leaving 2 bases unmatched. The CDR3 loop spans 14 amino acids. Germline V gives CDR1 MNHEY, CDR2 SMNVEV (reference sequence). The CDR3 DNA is TGTGCCAGCAGTTCGGGGACAGGGTACAATGAGCAGTTCTTC. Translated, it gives CASSSGTGYNEQFF.